The clone carrying this T cell receptor beta chain was observed once. The antigen remains unidentified. The data originate from a study of monozygotic twins with cystic fibrosis. The overall study: With roughly 16 PCR cycles, barcoded libraries came from roughly 2.8 micrograms of fragmented DNA. Regarding the study as a whole: V usage most resembled the co-twin in 13 of 16 pairs. Monozygotic CF twins shared more identical nucleotide clonotypes than unrelated patients. Clonality was generally low (median about 0.0097), higher in the most severe patients.

This CDR3 is 16 amino acids long. The germline gives CDR1 SGHTA, CDR2 FQGNSA. V lost 2 bases and J lost 6, with 20 bases in between. The assay was immunoSEQ multiplex PCR, and TCRdb's table has in-frame clones only and misses some. Here the sample spans tens of thousands of clones, about nine tenths being singletons. The sample consisted of blood. The receptor's source is a girl aged 2-10 years with cystic fibrosis. V and J are TRBV7-2 and TRBJ2-7; D may be TRBD2 (5 bases). The CDR3 DNA sequence: TGTGCCAGCAGCTTAACGGGTAAGAGGGAGCGTTCCGAGCAGTACTTC. Its protein is CASSLTGKRERSEQYF.